This entry lists 2 T cell receptor beta chains sequenced from one sample in a study of cytomegalovirus exposure and HLA in healthy donors. Use of 60 Vbeta and 13 Jbeta primers characterized the PCR. The assay was immunoSEQ multiplex PCR, and TCRdb's table has in-frame clones only and misses some. The profile covers more than 100,000 clones, with approximately 82% appearing a single time and 1.5% taken by the ten largest. Sequenced sample: PBMCs. The receptors shown here come from a man in his forties or fifties in good health and CMV-seronegative.

This chain links TRBV6-1 with TRBJ2-3, with 10 positions matching TRBD2. Germline CDR1 MNHNS, CDR2 SASEGT. With V trimmed by 3 bases and J by 8 bases, 11 bases remained unmatched. The CDR3 totals 16 residues. The CDR3 coding sequence is TGTGCCAGCAGTGACCCTAGCGGGAGAGGGGTTGGTACGCAGTATTTT. This translates into CASSDPSGRGVGTQYF.

This clone is a singleton in its sample. This rearrangement joins TRBV27 to TRBJ1-6; D not resolved. In germline, CDR1 is MNHEY, CDR2 SMNVEV (reference sequence). This CDR3 comprises 15 residues. Trimming removed 2 bases at V and 7 bases at J, with 12 bases between. CDR3: CASSLLSDGNSPLHF. The CDR3 DNA is TGTGCCAGCAGTTTACTCAGCGACGGGAATTCACCCCTCCACTTT.